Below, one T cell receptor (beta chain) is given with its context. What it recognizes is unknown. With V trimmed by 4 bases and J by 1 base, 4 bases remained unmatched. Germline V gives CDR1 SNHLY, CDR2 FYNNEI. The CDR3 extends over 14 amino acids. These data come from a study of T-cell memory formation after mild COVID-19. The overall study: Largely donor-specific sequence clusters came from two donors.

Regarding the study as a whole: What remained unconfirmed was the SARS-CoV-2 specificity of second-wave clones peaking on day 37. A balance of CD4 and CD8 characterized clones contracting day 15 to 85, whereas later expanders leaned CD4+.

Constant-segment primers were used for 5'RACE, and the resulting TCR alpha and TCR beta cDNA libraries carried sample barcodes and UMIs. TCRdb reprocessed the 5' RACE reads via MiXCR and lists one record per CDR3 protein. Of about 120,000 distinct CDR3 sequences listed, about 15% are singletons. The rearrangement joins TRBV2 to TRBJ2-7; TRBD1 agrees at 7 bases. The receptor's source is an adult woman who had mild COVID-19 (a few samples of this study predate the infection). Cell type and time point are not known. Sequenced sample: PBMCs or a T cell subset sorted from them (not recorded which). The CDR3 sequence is CASSAVRGSYEQYF. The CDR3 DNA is TGTGCCAGCAGTGCCGTCAGGGGGTCCTACGAGCAGTACTTC. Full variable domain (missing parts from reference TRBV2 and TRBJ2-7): EPEVTQTPSHQVTQMGQEVILRCVPISNHLYFYWYRQILGQKVEFLVSFYNNEISEKSEIFDDQFSVERPDGSNFTLKIRSTKLEDSAMYFCASSAVRGSYEQYFGPGTRLTVT.